A single sample is the source of the 7 T cell receptor beta chains below, sequenced in a study of cytomegalovirus exposure and HLA in healthy donors. The primer mix had 60 Vbeta and 13 Jbeta primers. Method: immunoSEQ multiplex PCR; TCRdb's copy keeps in-frame clones and lacks some. The top ten clones hold over 2% of a sample with about 120,000 clones, roughly 80% of them seen once. The sequencing input was PBMCs. The receptors stem from a man between 25 and 39 years old in good health and CMV-seronegative.

The rearrangement joins TRBV6-6 to TRBJ1-1; the D gene is possibly TRBD1 (6 bases). V was pared by 2 bases and J by 0 bases, with 13 bases between. CDR1 is MNHNY, CDR2 SVGAGI, per germline (reference sequence). The CDR3 length is 16 residues. The CDR3 DNA reads TGTGCCAGCAGTTACCCTAAAGACAGGCTGAACACTGAAGCTTTCTTT. It is translated as CASSYPKDRLNTEAFF.

The rearrangement joins TRBV7-2 to TRBJ2-3; D not certain. The CDR3 is made up of 15 amino acids. The V end lost 2 bases, the J end lost 2 bases, and 11 bases lay between the germline ends. Germline-derived CDR1 and CDR2 are SGHTA and FQGNSA. This chain's CDR3 is CASSLITAYTDTQYF. As DNA, the CDR3 is TGTGCCAGCAGCTTAATCACAGCTTACACAGATACGCAGTATTTT.

The J gene is TRBJ1-1, the V gene TRBV7-9; D is possibly TRBD1 (6 bases). In germline, CDR1 is SEHNR, CDR2 FQNEAQ (reference sequence). The CDR3 totals 15 residues. V was trimmed by 5 bases and J by 5 bases, leaving 18 bases between them. DNA for the CDR3: TGTGCCAGCAGCCAACAGGGTAATGTGGGGACTGAAGCTTTCTTT. As protein: CASSQQGNVGTEAFF.

The V gene is TRBV14, the J gene TRBJ1-1, with a possible D match to TRBD1 (5 bases). V shed 4 bases and J shed 3 bases, with 9 bases lying between them. The CDR3 extends over 13 amino acids. The germline CDR1 and CDR2 sequences are SGHDN and FVKESK. CDR3 DNA sequence: TGTGCCAGCAGCCGGGACTGGGACACTGAAGCTTTCTTT. Amino acids: CASSRDWDTEAFF. The full variable domain, in which reference TRBV14 and TRBJ1-1 provide the parts outside the CDR3, is EAGVTQFPSHSVIEKGQTVTLRCDPISGHDNLYWYRRVMGKEIKFLLHFVKESKQDESGMPNNRFLAERTGGTYSTLKVQPAELEDSGVYFCASSRDWDTEAFFGQGTRLTVV.

The V call is TRBV18, the J call TRBJ1-6; perhaps TRBD1 as D (5 bases). Germline CDR1 is KGHSH and CDR2 is LQKENI. The CDR3 covers 16 residues. Trimming took 3 bases from V and 5 from J, leaving 14 bases between them. The chain's CDR3 is CASSPFRGRDNSPLHF. The DNA for the CDR3 is TGTGCCAGCTCACCCTTCCGGGGGAGGGATAATTCACCCCTCCACTTT.

This clone was detected only once. J is TRBJ2-2 and V is TRBV4-2; TRBD2 matches at 14 bases. The V gene end was trimmed by 3 bases and the J gene end by 5 bases; junction bases not matched to a gene: 8. The V gene's germline CDR1 is LGHNA and CDR2 YNFKEQ. The CDR3 spans 18 residues. CDR3 protein: CASSHQTSGGAETGELFF. In nucleotides, the CDR3 is TGTGCCAGCAGCCACCAGACTAGCGGGGGGGCCGAGACCGGGGAGCTGTTTTTT.

In regard to this clone: A read error is possible here, since a much larger clone lies one base away. Other DNA sequences in this sample translate to the same CDR3. The V call is TRBV2, the J call TRBJ2-3, with TRBD2 matching 7 bases. Trimming at V came to 2 bases and at J to 1 base, leaving 3 bases not matched to a gene. CDR3 length equals 15 residues. Germline-derived CDR1 and CDR2 are SNHLY and FYNNEI. CDR3 DNA sequence: TGTGCCAGCAGTGAACTGGCGGGGGGCACAGATACGCAGTATTTT. The encoded protein is CASSELAGGTDTQYF. The full variable domain, rest sourced from reference TRBV2 and TRBJ2-3, is EPEVTQTPSHQVTQMGQEVILRCVPISNHLYFYWYRQILGQKVEFLVSFYNNEISEKSEIFDDQFSVERPDGSNFTLKIRSTKLEDSAMYFCASSELAGGTDTQYFGPGTRLTVL.